This section outlines one T cell receptor beta chain sequence together with its context. The CDR3 runs to 16 residues. The germline V gene has CDR1 SGHDT and CDR2 YYEEEE. The V segment lost 0 bases and the J segment 4 bases; nucleotides outside the gene matches: 8. The data were taken from a study of blood T cell repertoires in COVID-19. Overall study context: Acute and convalescent COVID-19 specimens originated in the United States, Italy and Spain. In each case, the material was cDNA or gDNA derived from T cells, B-cell-depleted T cells, or PBMCs.

Methods used by the authors: Amplification from reference gene primers served as the basis for estimated nucleated cell counts. Profiled with immunoSEQ multiplex PCR; TCRdb holds only in-frame clones, not every one. That table furnishes V, J and clone size, whereas the DNA furnished D and trimming. The table has hundreds of thousands of clones, roughly 90% seen once. The J gene is TRBJ1-2, the V gene TRBV5-6; 8 nucleotides agree with TRBD1. This TCR was sampled from a woman in her twenties or thirties with acute or convalescent COVID-19. Input material: peripheral blood. The CDR3 bases are TGTGCCAGCAGCTTGGGGAAAGACAGGGGCCTCTATGGCTACACCTTC. Protein sequence: CASSLGKDRGLYGYTF.